Here is one T cell receptor (beta chain) with its context. An even split of each subset's genomic DNA across several immunoSEQ plates was performed. It was roughly 330 ng DNA, tens of thousands of T cell genomes, that went into each replicate PCR of unsorted PBMC. Clones were read by immunoSEQ multiplex PCR, and TCRdb kept only the in-frame ones, dropping some. Of about 490,000 clones listed, about three quarters are singletons. The sample is drawn from a study of shared clonotypes between healthy human individuals. V lost 1 base to trimming and J lost 6 bases, with 10 bases between them. The CDR3 is made up of 14 amino acids. The germline gives CDR1 LGHNA, CDR2 YSLEER.

The chain is built from TRBV4-3 and TRBJ1-5, with D maybe TRBD1 (5 bases). This clonotype originated in a woman in her thirties or forties in good health. Some clones in this sample may be carry-over from other donors' samples. Sequenced input: PBMCs. The CDR3 nucleotides are TGCGCCAGCAGCCAAGGCACAGGCAGTCAGCCCCAGCATTTT. Its translation is CASSQGTGSQPQHF.